The 18 T cell receptor beta chains below were found in one sample sequenced in a study of shared clonotypes between healthy human individuals. The repertoire was sequenced with immunoSEQ multiplex PCR; TCRdb's copy has only in-frame clones and lacks some. The sample records around 330,000 clones, approximately 79% being singletons. The sample taken for sequencing was memory CD4+ T cells sorted from blood. Documented subset: CD45RA-negative fraction. These receptors all stem from a young man in good health.

The rearrangement joins TRBV5-1 to TRBJ2-7; 8 bases line up with TRBD1. Unmatched junction bases numbered 9, after V lost 0 bases and J lost 7 bases. Germline values: CDR1 SGHRS, CDR2 YFSETQ. The CDR3 runs 15 residues. The CDR3: CASSLGQGALLEQYF. The CDR3, as DNA: TGCGCCAGCAGCTTGGGGCAGGGGGCGTTGCTGGAGCAGTACTTC.

The chain combines TRBV6-5 with TRBJ2-5, with 9 bases fitting TRBD2. This CDR3 spans 14 amino acids. Germline V CDR1 and CDR2: MNHEY, SVGAGI. The V segment lost 6 bases and the J segment 4 bases; nucleotides outside the gene matches: 6. The CDR3 loop reads CASRGAGGGETQYF. The CDR3 DNA reads TGTGCCAGCAGAGGCGCGGGAGGGGGAGAGACCCAGTACTTC.

The chain combines TRBV6-6 with TRBJ2-1, with D uncertain. Trimming shortened V by 2 bases and J by 10 bases, and 12 bases separated the two germline ends. The CDR3 sequence is 13 residues long. Per germline, CDR1 MNHNY and CDR2 SVGAGI (reference sequence). CDR3: CASSYPLTAEQFF. DNA for the CDR3: TGTGCCAGCAGTTACCCTTTGACCGCCGAGCAGTTCTTC.

A note on this clone: Germline is not matched at one junction end, which may reflect a read error. The chain has TRBV7-7 and TRBJ2-2, with D possibly being TRBD2 (5 bases). Germline CDR1 SSHAT, CDR2 FNYEAQ (reference sequence). The CDR3 is 16 residues long. CDR3 coding DNA: TGTGCTAGCAGTCGAACTACACTAGCGAACACCGGGGAGCTGTTTTTT. Translating gives CASSRTTLANTGELFF.

This clone was seen a few times. The V and J genes are TRBV6-1 and TRBJ1-4, with a possible D match to TRBD1 (5 bases). Trimming removed 2 bases from V and 10 bases from J, with 8 bases in between. The length of the CDR3 is 12 residues. Germline V gene sequence: CDR1 MNHNS, CDR2 SASEGT. The chain's CDR3 is CASSELQGKLFF. The CDR3 region has the DNA TGTGCCAGCAGTGAATTGCAGGGAAAACTGTTTTTT.

The chain joins TRBV19 to TRBJ1-4, with D tentatively TRBD1 (5 bases). Germline V gene lookup returns CDR1 LNHDA and CDR2 SQIVND (reference sequence). The CDR3 has 15 amino acids. The germline V and J ends were trimmed by 3 bases and 3 bases, with 11 bases remaining between them. This CDR3 reads CASSIRAAANEKLFF. Here the CDR3 DNA reads TGTGCCAGTAGTATCAGGGCGGCAGCTAATGAAAAACTGTTTTTT.

This chain connects TRBV9 to TRBJ2-7; the D call may be TRBD1 or TRBD2 (5 bases each). With 2 bases removed from V and 6 bases from J, the gap between germline ends came to 15 bases. Germline CDR1 is SGDLS and CDR2 is YYNGEE. The CDR3 has 14 amino acids. The CDR3 region is CASSVRQGEGEQYF. The CDR3 bases are TGTGCCAGCAGCGTGCGGCAGGGAGAGGGCGAGCAGTACTTC.

The V gene is TRBV10-3, the J gene TRBJ2-6; maybe TRBD1 (5 bases). Germline lookup yields CDR1 ENHRY and CDR2 SYGVKD. The CDR3 covers 16 residues. V shed 3 bases and J shed 4 bases, with 13 bases lying between them. This chain's CDR3 is CAISDKGLSGANVLTF. CDR3 coding DNA: TGTGCCATCAGTGATAAGGGGCTGTCCGGGGCCAACGTCCTGACTTTC.

This clone was recorded once. J is TRBJ2-2 and V is TRBV4-2; 9 bases are a match to TRBD2. Germline V gene sequence: CDR1 LGHNA, CDR2 YNFKEQ. V trimming: 4 bases; J trimming: 10 bases; junction bases outside the gene matches: 4. The CDR3 loop spans 13 amino acids. The CDR3 reads CASSLPGLAELFF. The CDR3 DNA follows: TGTGCCAGCAGCCTACCGGGACTAGCGGAGCTGTTTTTT.

This clone was seen only once. The chain employs TRBV27 and TRBJ1-1, with D hard to call. Trimming cost V 8 bases and J 0 bases, with 10 bases left between them. The CDR3 is made up of 13 amino acids. The germline V gene encodes CDR1 MNHEY and CDR2 SMNVEV (reference sequence). Here the CDR3 DNA reads TGTGCCAGCTTAGGGAGGGTGAACACTGAAGCTTTCTTT. Its protein is CASLGRVNTEAFF.

This chain connects TRBV5-4 to TRBJ1-2, with 7 bases fitting TRBD1. J gave up 4 bases and V 3 bases, and 6 bases lay outside the gene matches. The CDR3 consists of 14 residues. Germline V CDR1 and CDR2: SGHNT, YYREEE (reference sequence). Here the CDR3 reads CASSSGQAIYGYTF. The DNA for the CDR3 is TGTGCCAGCAGCTCTGGACAGGCCATCTATGGCTACACCTTC.

This clone appeared a single time. The CDR3 coding sequence is TGTGCCAGCCTCGGGGGGGGTTCCTACAATGAGCAGTTCTTC. This translates into CASLGGGSYNEQFF. The chain employs TRBV28 and TRBJ2-1, with TRBD2 matching over 8 bases. After removal of 8 bases from V and 1 base from J, the junction contained 4 bases not matched to a gene. The CDR3 covers 14 residues. Germline assignment: CDR1 MDHEN and CDR2 SYDVKM.

The sample holds a few counts of this clone. The genes are TRBV6-6 and TRBJ2-1, with 8 bases aligning to TRBD2. CDR1 and CDR2 (germline): MNHNY, SVGAGI (reference sequence). The CDR3 has 16 residues. The trim removed 8 bases at V and 2 bases at J, leaving 11 bases unmatched. The CDR3 loop is CASRSPGLGPYNEQFF. In DNA, the CDR3 is TGTGCCAGCCGCTCTCCGGGACTAGGGCCCTACAATGAGCAGTTCTTC.

The rearrangement joins TRBV2 to TRBJ2-7, with TRBD1 identical over 7 bases. Trimming removed 4 bases from V and 4 bases from J; junction bases left unmatched: 4. Germline values: CDR1 SNHLY, CDR2 FYNNEI. CDR3 length: 13 amino acids. The CDR3 DNA follows: TGTGCCAGCAGTGTGGGACAGCGTTACGAGCAGTACTTC. Residues: CASSVGQRYEQYF.

The chain combines TRBV6-1 with TRBJ2-3, with D unclear. V lost 6 bases to trimming and J lost 3 bases, with 7 bases between them. CDR3 length: 12 amino acids. The germline V gene encodes CDR1 MNHNS and CDR2 SASEGT. The CDR3 bases are TGTGCCAGCAGCCCAGCTACAGATACGCAGTATTTT. It is translated as CASSPATDTQYF.

This clone came up a few times. The J gene is TRBJ2-7, the V gene TRBV7-6; 7 bases are shared with TRBD2. Germline V gene data show CDR1 as SGHVS and CDR2 as FNYEAQ. Trimming removed 4 bases from V and 7 bases from J; junction bases left unmatched: 4. The CDR3 sequence is 12 residues long. CDR3 DNA: TGTGCCAGCAGCTCGGGGGGTAAGGAGCAGTACTTC. Its translation: CASSSGGKEQYF.

Ten or more counts support this clone. The gene calls are TRBV28 and TRBJ1-1, with D hard to call. This CDR3 is 10 amino acids long. The germline V gene encodes CDR1 MDHEN and CDR2 SYDVKM. Trimming shortened V by 8 bases and J by 10 bases, and 11 bases separated the two germline ends. The chain's CDR3 is CASGRRGAFF. For the CDR3, the DNA is TGTGCCAGCGGGCGACGGGGAGCTTTCTTT.

The V call is TRBV4-3, the J call TRBJ2-1, with TRBD1 identical over 7 bases. V lost 3 bases, J lost 5 bases, and 13 bases stayed unmatched. This CDR3 has 17 residues. Germline lookup yields CDR1 LGHNA and CDR2 YSLEER. The DNA for the CDR3 is TGCGCCAGCAGCCAGGGTGCTCCGGGACAGAAAAACAATGAGCAGTTCTTC. This sequence encodes CASSQGAPGQKNNEQFF.